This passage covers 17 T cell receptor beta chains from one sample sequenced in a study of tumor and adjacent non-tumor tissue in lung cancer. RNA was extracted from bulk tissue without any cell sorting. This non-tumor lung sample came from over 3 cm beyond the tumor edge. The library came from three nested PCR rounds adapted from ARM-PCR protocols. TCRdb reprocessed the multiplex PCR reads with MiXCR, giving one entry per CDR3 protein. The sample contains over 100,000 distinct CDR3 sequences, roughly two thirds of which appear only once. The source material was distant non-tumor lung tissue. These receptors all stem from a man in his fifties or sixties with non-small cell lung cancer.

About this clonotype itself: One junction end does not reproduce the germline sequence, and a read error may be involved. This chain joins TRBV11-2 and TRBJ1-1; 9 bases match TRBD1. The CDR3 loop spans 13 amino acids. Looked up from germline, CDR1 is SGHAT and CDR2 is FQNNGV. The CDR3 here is CASGRTGATEVFF. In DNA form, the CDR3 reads TGTGCCAGCGGAAGGACAGGGGCCACTGAAGTTTTCTTT.

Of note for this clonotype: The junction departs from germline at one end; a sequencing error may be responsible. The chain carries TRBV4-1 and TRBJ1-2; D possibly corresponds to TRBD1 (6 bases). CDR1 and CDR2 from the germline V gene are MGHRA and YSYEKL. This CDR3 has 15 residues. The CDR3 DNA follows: TGCGCCAGCAGCCAAGGGGCAGGGGCTAACTATGGCAACATCTTC. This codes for CASSQGAGANYGNIF.

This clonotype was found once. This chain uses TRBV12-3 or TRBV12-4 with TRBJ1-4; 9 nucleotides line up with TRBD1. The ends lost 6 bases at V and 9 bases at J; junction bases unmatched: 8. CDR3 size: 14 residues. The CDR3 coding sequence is TGTGCCAGCAGATCGGGACAGGGCTCTAAAAAACTGTTTTTT. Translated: CASRSGQGSKKLFF.

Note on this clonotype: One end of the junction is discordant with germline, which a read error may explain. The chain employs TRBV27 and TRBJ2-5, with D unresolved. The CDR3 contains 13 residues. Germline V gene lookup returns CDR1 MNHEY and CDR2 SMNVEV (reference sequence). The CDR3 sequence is CVSSLAASETQYF. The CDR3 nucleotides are TGTGTCAGCAGTTTAGCCGCATCAGAGACCCAGTACTTC.

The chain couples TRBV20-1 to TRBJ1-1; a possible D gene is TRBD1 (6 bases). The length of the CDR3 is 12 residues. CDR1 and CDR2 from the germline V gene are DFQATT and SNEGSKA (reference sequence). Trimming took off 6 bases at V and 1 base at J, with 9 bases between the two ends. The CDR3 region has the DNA TGCAGTGCCGAAGGGGGGAACACTGAAGCTTTCTTT. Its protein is CSAEGGNTEAFF.

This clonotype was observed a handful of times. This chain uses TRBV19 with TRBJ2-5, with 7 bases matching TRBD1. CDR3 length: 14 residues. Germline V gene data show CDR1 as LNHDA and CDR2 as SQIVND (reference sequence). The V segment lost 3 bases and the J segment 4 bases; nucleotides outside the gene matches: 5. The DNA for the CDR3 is TGTGCCAGTAGTATTACGACAGGGTCAGAGACCCAGTACTTC. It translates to CASSITTGSETQYF.

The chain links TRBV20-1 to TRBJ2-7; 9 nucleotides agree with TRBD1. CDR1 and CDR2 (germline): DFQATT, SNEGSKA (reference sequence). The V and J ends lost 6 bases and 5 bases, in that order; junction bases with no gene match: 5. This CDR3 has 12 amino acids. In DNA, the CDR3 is TGCAGTGCCGGGACAGGGACCCACGAGCAGTACTTC. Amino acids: CSAGTGTHEQYF.

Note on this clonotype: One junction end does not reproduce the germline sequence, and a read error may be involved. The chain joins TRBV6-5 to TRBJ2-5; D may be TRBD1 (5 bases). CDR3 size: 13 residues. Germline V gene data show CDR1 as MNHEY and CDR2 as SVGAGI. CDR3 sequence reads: CASNPGLLKTQYF. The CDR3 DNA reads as TGTGCCAGCAACCCAGGGTTGCTGAAGACCCAATACTTC.

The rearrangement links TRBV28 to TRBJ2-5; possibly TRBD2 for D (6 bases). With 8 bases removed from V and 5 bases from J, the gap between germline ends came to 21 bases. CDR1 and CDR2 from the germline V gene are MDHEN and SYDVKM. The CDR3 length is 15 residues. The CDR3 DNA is TGTGCCAGCCCTCGTGGCGGGGCCCACTGGGAGACCCAGTACTTC. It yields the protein CASPRGGAHWETQYF.

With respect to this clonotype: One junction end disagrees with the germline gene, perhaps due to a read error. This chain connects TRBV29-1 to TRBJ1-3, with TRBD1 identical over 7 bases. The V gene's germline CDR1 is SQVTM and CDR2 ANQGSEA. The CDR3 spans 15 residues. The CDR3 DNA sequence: TGCGGCGTTCGAGCGGGACAGCACTCTGGAAGCACCATATACTTT. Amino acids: CGVRAGQHSGSTIYF.

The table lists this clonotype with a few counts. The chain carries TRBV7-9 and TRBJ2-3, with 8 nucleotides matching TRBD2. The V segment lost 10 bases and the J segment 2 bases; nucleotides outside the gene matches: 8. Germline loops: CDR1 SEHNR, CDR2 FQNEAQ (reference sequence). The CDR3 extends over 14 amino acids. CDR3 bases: TGTGCCATCCGGGGGGGGGCACCCACAGATACGCAGTATTTT. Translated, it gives CAIRGGAPTDTQYF.

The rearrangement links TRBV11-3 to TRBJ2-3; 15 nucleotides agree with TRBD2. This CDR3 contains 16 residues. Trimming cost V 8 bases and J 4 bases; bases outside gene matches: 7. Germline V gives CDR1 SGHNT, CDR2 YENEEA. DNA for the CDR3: TGTGCCAGCGGCACGGGACTAGCGGGAGGATCAGATACGCAGTATTTT. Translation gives CASGTGLAGGSDTQYF.

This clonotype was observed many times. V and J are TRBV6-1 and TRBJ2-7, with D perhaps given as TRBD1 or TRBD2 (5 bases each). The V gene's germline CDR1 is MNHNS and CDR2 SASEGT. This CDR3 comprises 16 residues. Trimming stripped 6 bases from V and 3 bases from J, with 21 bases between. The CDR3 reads CASSRGRGPSGYEQYF. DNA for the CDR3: TGTGCCAGCAGCCGGGGTAGGGGTCCCAGCGGCTACGAGCAGTACTTC.

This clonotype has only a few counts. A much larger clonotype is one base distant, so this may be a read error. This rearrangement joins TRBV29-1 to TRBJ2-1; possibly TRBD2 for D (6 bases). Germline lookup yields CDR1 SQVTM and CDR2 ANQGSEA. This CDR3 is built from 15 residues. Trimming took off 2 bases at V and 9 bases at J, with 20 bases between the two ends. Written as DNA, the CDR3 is TGCAGCGTTGAAACCCCGACTAACGGGAGTGGTGAGCAGTTCTTC. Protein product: CSVETPTNGSGEQFF.

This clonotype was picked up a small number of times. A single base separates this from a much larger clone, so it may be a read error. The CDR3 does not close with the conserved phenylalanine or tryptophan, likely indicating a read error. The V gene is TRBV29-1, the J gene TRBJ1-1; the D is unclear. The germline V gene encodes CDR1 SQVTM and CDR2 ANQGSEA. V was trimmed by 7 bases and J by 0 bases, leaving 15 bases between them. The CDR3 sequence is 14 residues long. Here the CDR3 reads CSDGRSIMNTEAFI. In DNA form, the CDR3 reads TGCAGCGATGGACGCAGCATCATGAACACTGAAGCTTTCATT.

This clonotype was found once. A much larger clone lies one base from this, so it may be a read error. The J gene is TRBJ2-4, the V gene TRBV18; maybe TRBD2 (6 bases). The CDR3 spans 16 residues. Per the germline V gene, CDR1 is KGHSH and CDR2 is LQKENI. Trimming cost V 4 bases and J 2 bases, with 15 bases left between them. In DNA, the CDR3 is TGTGCCAGCTCACTTACTAGCTTATTAACCAAAAACATTCAGTACTTC. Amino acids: CASSLTSLLTKNIQYF.

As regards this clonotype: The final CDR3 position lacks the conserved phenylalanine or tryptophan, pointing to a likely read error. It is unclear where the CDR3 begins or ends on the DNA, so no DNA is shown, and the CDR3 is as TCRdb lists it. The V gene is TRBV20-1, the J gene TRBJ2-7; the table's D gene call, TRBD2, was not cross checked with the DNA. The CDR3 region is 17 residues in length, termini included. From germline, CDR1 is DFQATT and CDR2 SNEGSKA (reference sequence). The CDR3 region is CSTRGIGTSGGTYEQHL.